The 23 T cell receptor beta chains below all came from one sample that was sequenced in a study of blood T cell repertoires in COVID-19. TCRdb's copy holds only in-frame clones and misses some; the assay was immunoSEQ multiplex PCR. Among around 170,000 clones listed, 86% were seen once. Sequencing was performed on peripheral blood. The receptor source for this set is a man aged 45-60 years with active or convalescent COVID-19.

The chain recombines TRBV28 with TRBJ1-4; 9 bases line up with TRBD1. Losses at the gene ends were 6 bases for V and 8 bases for J; bases not matched to a gene: 7. The CDR3 has 14 amino acids. Germline V gives CDR1 MDHEN, CDR2 SYDVKM. The CDR3 region is CASREGQGVEKLFF. Here the CDR3 DNA reads TGTGCCAGCAGGGAGGGACAGGGAGTGGAAAAACTGTTTTTT. Filled out from reference TRBV28 and TRBJ1-4, the complete variable domain reads DVKVTQSSRYLVKRTGEKVFLECVQDMDHENMFWYRQDPGLGLRLIYFSYDVKMKEKGDIPEGYSVSREKKERFSLILESASTNQTSMYLCASREGQGVEKLFFGSGTQLSVL.

The chain carries TRBV6-5 and TRBJ1-4, with 9 bases fitting TRBD1. This CDR3 region has 15 residues. Germline lookup yields CDR1 MNHEY and CDR2 SVGAGI. V shed 2 bases, J shed 8 bases, and the junction held 6 bases outside the gene matches. CDR3 in amino acids: CASSYVGQGKEKLFF. The CDR3 DNA follows: TGTGCCAGCAGTTACGTCGGACAGGGGAAGGAAAAACTGTTTTTT.

V is TRBV30 and J is TRBJ1-5, with D maybe TRBD1 (6 bases). There are 14 residues in the CDR3. Germline lookup yields CDR1 GTSNPN and CDR2 SVGIG (reference sequence). The germline V and J ends were trimmed by 5 bases and 3 bases, with 14 bases remaining between them. The CDR3 sequence: CAWGGQFDNQPQHF. CDR3 coding DNA: TGTGCCTGGGGGGGACAATTCGACAATCAGCCCCAGCATTTT.

The chain couples TRBV15 to TRBJ2-7; TRBD1 matches 8 bases. V trimming: 0 bases; J trimming: 0 bases; junction bases outside the gene matches: 4. Looked up from germline, CDR1 is LNHNV and CDR2 is YYDKDF (reference sequence). The CDR3 has 16 amino acids. As DNA, the CDR3 is TGTGCCACCAGCAGAGATTTGGGACAGGACTCCTACGAGCAGTACTTC. It encodes CATSRDLGQDSYEQYF.

This sequence joins TRBV30 and TRBJ2-2; TRBD1 matches 8 bases. There are 18 residues in the CDR3. CDR1 is GTSNPN and CDR2 is SVGIG in the germline V gene (reference sequence). The V segment lost 2 bases and the J segment 2 bases; nucleotides outside the gene matches: 13. CDR3 sequence: CAWSPGTGLGVNTGELFF. The CDR3 coding sequence is TGTGCCTGGAGTCCCGGGACAGGTTTAGGGGTTAACACCGGGGAGCTGTTTTTT.

V usage is TRBV19 and J usage is TRBJ1-5, with a possible D match to TRBD1 (5 bases). Germline assignment: CDR1 LNHDA and CDR2 SQIVND (reference sequence). Trimming took 4 bases from V and 3 from J, leaving 16 bases between them. CDR3 length: 16 amino acids. The CDR3 DNA reads TGTGCCAGTAGTACTCTTCAAGGGGAAACCAATCAGCCCCAGCATTTT. It codes for CASSTLQGETNQPQHF.

The CDR3 loop reads CASSASGGPYQETQYF. In DNA form, the CDR3 reads TGTGCCAGCAGCGCTAGCGGGGGACCGTACCAAGAGACCCAGTACTTC. The V and J genes are TRBV9 and TRBJ2-5, with 10 positions matching TRBD2. Trimming removed 3 bases from V and 0 bases from J; junction bases left unmatched: 5. The CDR3 is made up of 16 amino acids. The germline CDR1 and CDR2 sequences are SGDLS and YYNGEE.

The rearrangement joins TRBV19 to TRBJ2-1; 9 bases match TRBD2. Losses at the gene ends were 6 bases for V and 8 bases for J; bases not matched to a gene: 8. The V gene's germline CDR1 is LNHDA and CDR2 SQIVND (reference sequence). CDR3 length: 14 amino acids. The CDR3 DNA follows: TGTGCCAGTAGAATTAGCGGGGGAATCGATGAGCAGTTCTTC. Encoded protein: CASRISGGIDEQFF.

This clone was seen more than once but under ten times. CDR3 nucleotides: TGTGCCTGGAGTGTAGGGACAGATCGAAAACTGTTTTTT. Its protein product is CAWSVGTDRKLFF. The J gene is TRBJ1-4, the V gene TRBV30; 7 nucleotides line up with TRBD1. J lost 10 bases, V lost 0 bases, and 5 bases had no gene match. The CDR3 has 13 amino acids. Looked up from germline, CDR1 is GTSNPN and CDR2 is SVGIG (reference sequence).

The V and J genes are TRBV5-1 and TRBJ2-2; 7 positions agree with TRBD2. CDR3 length: 14 residues. Germline CDR1 and CDR2: SGHRS and YFSETQ. Trimming at V came to 2 bases and at J to 7 bases, leaving 5 bases not matched to a gene. The CDR3: CASSFGLADGELFF. CDR3 bases: TGCGCCAGCAGCTTTGGCCTAGCGGACGGGGAGCTGTTTTTT.

The chain carries TRBV5-5 and TRBJ1-2, with a tentative D call TRBD1 (5 bases). V was trimmed by 1 base and J by 3 bases, leaving 7 bases between them. There are 13 residues in the CDR3. From germline, CDR1 is SGHKS and CDR2 YYEKEE (reference sequence). DNA for the CDR3: TGTGCCAGCAGCTTGCAGGGATACTATGGCTACACCTTC. It translates to CASSLQGYYGYTF.

This clone occurred a few times. The chain joins TRBV24-1 to TRBJ2-3, with D maybe TRBD2 (6 bases). V was pared by 3 bases and J by 1 base, with 19 bases between. The CDR3 is 18 amino acids. Germline V gives CDR1 KGHDR, CDR2 SFDVKD. The CDR3 DNA is TGTGCCACCAGTGATCGATTGTTAGCGGTCTCGGGCACAGATACGCAGTATTTT. Translated, it gives CATSDRLLAVSGTDTQYF.

This sequence joins TRBV5-1 and TRBJ1-1; 8 nucleotides line up with TRBD1. The CDR3 covers 14 residues. V shed 4 bases, J shed 5 bases, and the junction held 7 bases outside the gene matches. The germline gives CDR1 SGHRS, CDR2 YFSETQ. The CDR3 region has the DNA TGCGCCAGCAGCCGGGACAGGAGTATAACTGAAGCTTTCTTT. Residues: CASSRDRSITEAFF. Full variable domain (missing parts from reference TRBV5-1 and TRBJ1-1): KAGVTQTPRYLIKTRGQQVTLSCSPISGHRSVSWYQQTPGQGLQFLFEYFSETQRNKGNFPGRFSGRQFSNSRSEMNVSTLELGDSALYLCASSRDRSITEAFFGQGTRLTVV.

V gene TRBV20-1 combines with J gene TRBJ2-7; D perhaps matches TRBD2 (6 bases). The CDR3 covers 15 residues. V was clipped by 3 bases and J by 0 bases, with 15 bases between them. CDR1 is DFQATT and CDR2 is SNEGSKA in the germline V gene (reference sequence). CDR3 loop: CSASPSDLLSYEQYF. In DNA, the CDR3 is TGCAGTGCTAGTCCTAGCGACCTTCTCTCCTACGAGCAGTACTTC.

This clone has a single count. The rearrangement links TRBV6-2 or TRBV6-3 to TRBJ2-3; the match to TRBD2 covers 8 bases. The CDR3 extends over 16 amino acids. J lost 5 bases, V lost 0 bases, and 7 bases had no gene match. Germline V gives CDR1 MNHEY, CDR2 SVGEGT. In nucleotides, the CDR3 is TGTGCCAGCAGTTACTCTCTAAGCGGGGGAATAGATACGCAGTATTTT. This gives the protein CASSYSLSGGIDTQYF.

As for this clone: This specimen includes other DNA sequences encoding the same CDR3. The chain couples TRBV4-2 to TRBJ2-5, with D possibly TRBD1 on 5 matching bases. Looked up from germline, CDR1 is LGHNA and CDR2 is YNFKEQ. With 0 bases removed from V and 4 bases from J, the gap between germline ends came to 6 bases. The CDR3 extends over 13 amino acids. The CDR3 loop is CASSQERGETQYF. CDR3 in DNA: TGTGCCAGCAGCCAAGAAAGGGGAGAGACCCAGTACTTC.

V gene TRBV27 combines with J gene TRBJ2-3; a possible D gene is TRBD2 (6 bases). CDR3 length equals 15 residues. Trimming shortened V by 2 bases and J by 2 bases, and 11 bases separated the two germline ends. The germline V gene encodes CDR1 MNHEY and CDR2 SMNVEV (reference sequence). The CDR3 spells CASSLTSWATDTQYF. CDR3 in DNA: TGTGCCAGCAGTTTAACTAGCTGGGCCACAGATACGCAGTATTTT.

The chain uses TRBV7-2 and TRBJ2-3, with D possibly matching TRBD1 (8 bases). The CDR3 is 14 amino acids. CDR1 and CDR2 from the germline V gene are SGHTA and FQGNSA. V dropped 6 bases and J dropped 6 bases, with 16 bases sitting between them. The CDR3 DNA is TGTGCCAGCAGGTACAGGGGGGGTGCGGATACGCAGTATTTT. Translated, it gives CASRYRGGADTQYF.

The rearrangement uses TRBV12-3 or TRBV12-4 and TRBJ1-3, with D hard to call. CDR3 length: 12 amino acids. Trimming removed 7 bases from V and 4 bases from J, with 8 bases in between. The CDR3 DNA reads as TGTGCCAGCACCCTTTTGGGAAACACCATATATTTT. As protein: CASTLLGNTIYF.

This clone was seen a handful of times. The chain couples TRBV30 to TRBJ1-3; D remains unclear. The CDR3 length is 13 residues. Germline V gene lookup returns CDR1 GTSNPN and CDR2 SVGIG (reference sequence). The V gene lost 4 bases and the J gene lost 2 bases, with 9 bases spanning the gap. The CDR3 DNA sequence: TGTGCCTGGAAGGCAGGCCCTGGAAACACCATATATTTT. This encodes CAWKAGPGNTIYF.

The chain links TRBV14 to TRBJ1-4; D is ambiguous. CDR3 length equals 12 residues. Germline CDR1 SGHDN, CDR2 FVKESK. The V gene lost 2 bases and the J gene lost 7 bases, with 5 bases spanning the gap. Here the CDR3 reads CASSQLSEKLFF. The CDR3, as DNA: TGTGCCAGCAGCCAATTGAGTGAAAAACTGTTTTTT.

By sample fraction, this clone is medium-sized. The V call is TRBV5-1, the J call TRBJ2-1, with D possibly TRBD1 on 6 matching bases. This CDR3 contains 13 residues. Trimming removed 0 bases at V and 10 bases at J, with 11 bases between. CDR1 and CDR2 (germline): SGHRS, YFSETQ. CDR3 in DNA: TGCGCCAGCAGCTTGGCAGGACAGAGGGAGCAGTTCTTC. Protein: CASSLAGQREQFF. The entire variable domain, with the rest obtained from reference TRBV5-1 and TRBJ2-1, is as follows: KAGVTQTPRYLIKTRGQQVTLSCSPISGHRSVSWYQQTPGQGLQFLFEYFSETQRNKGNFPGRFSGRQFSNSRSEMNVSTLELGDSALYLCASSLAGQREQFFGPGTRLTVL.

The CDR3, as DNA: TGTGCCAGCAGCTTAGGGGCGGGGGGCTACAATGAGCAGTTCTTC. It codes for CASSLGAGGYNEQFF. The rearrangement joins TRBV7-2 to TRBJ2-1; 8 bases agree with TRBD2. V gave up 1 base and J gave up 3 bases; unmatched junction bases: 2. Germline CDR1 reads SGHTA; CDR2 reads FQGNSA. The CDR3 runs 15 residues.